This TCR beta chain was documented in a study of blood T cell repertoires in COVID-19. Study context: From the United States, Italy and Spain came samples of acute and convalescent COVID-19. PBMCs, B-cell-depleted T cells, or T cells provided the cDNA or gDNA that made up the material.

The ends lost 5 bases at V and 0 bases at J; junction bases unmatched: 8. CDR3 size: 17 residues. CDR1 and CDR2 (germline): ENHRY, SYGVKD. This clone was counted between two and nine times. In the source study's methods: Counts of nucleated cells, estimated from reference gene primer amplification, were obtained. Profiling relied on immunoSEQ multiplex PCR, and the TCRdb table lists in-frame clones only, not all of them. The V and J calls and clone size were taken over from that table, and D and trimming were inferred from the DNA. The data hold 150,000 to 200,000 clones, with more than 75% observed a single time.

Sequenced material: PBMCs or T cells enriched from blood (not recorded which). The receptor was derived from a human donor with acute COVID-19. The donor label of this sample is uncertain. J is TRBJ1-2 and V is TRBV10-3, with 11 positions matching TRBD1. The CDR3 DNA reads as TGTGCCATCAGTCCGGGACAGGGGGTTACCCCTAACTATGGCTACACCTTC. Translation gives CAISPGQGVTPNYGYTF.